Following are 20 T cell receptor beta chains from one sample sequenced in a study of beta chain features in type 1 diabetes. Reverse transcribing all isolated RNA meant expressed TCRB transcripts were sequenced. This table comes from immunoSEQ multiplex PCR, and its TCRdb copy is limited to in-frame clones, with some not included. The sample yields more than 300,000 clones, about 15% seen once. The sequenced material came from naive CD4+ T cells from blood. Receptors originate from a woman aged 18-29 years in good health.

The V call is TRBV7-6, the J call TRBJ2-1; 8 nucleotides match TRBD2. This CDR3 has 13 residues. From germline, CDR1 is SGHVS and CDR2 FNYEAQ. V was pared by 4 bases and J by 8 bases, with 4 bases of the junction left unmatched. CDR3 nucleotides: TGTGCCAGCAGCTCCGGGACTAGGGATGAGCAGTTCTTC. Encoded protein: CASSSGTRDEQFF.

This sequence joins TRBV14 and TRBJ1-3; no clear D gene. This CDR3 has 16 amino acids. Germline CDR1 is SGHDN and CDR2 is FVKESK. Between the trimmed V and J ends, which lost 2 bases and 0 bases, there was a span of 11 bases. In nucleotides, the CDR3 is TGTGCCAGCAGCCAACACGTAGGAGCCTCTGGAAACACCATATATTTT. It specifies CASSQHVGASGNTIYF.

There are a few counts of this clone. The chain recombines TRBV4-1 with TRBJ2-5; 8 positions agree with TRBD2. CDR3 length: 13 residues. The J segment lost 12 bases and the V segment lost 0 bases, leaving 6 bases of the junction unmatched. Germline V gene lookup returns CDR1 MGHRA and CDR2 YSYEKL. The CDR3, as DNA: TGCGCCAGCAGCCAAGATCCTAGCGGGTTGGAGTACTTC. It is translated as CASSQDPSGLEYF.

The chain links TRBV5-1 to TRBJ2-7; 10 nucleotides line up with TRBD1. This CDR3 contains 15 residues. V gave up 3 bases and J gave up 9 bases; unmatched junction bases: 12. Germline CDR1 is SGHRS and CDR2 is YFSETQ. The CDR3 loop is CASSSTGTGEWMQYF. In nucleotides, the CDR3 is TGCGCCAGCAGCTCCACCGGGACAGGGGAATGGATGCAGTACTTC. Full variable domain (missing parts from reference TRBV5-1 and TRBJ2-7): KAGVTQTPRYLIKTRGQQVTLSCSPISGHRSVSWYQQTPGQGLQFLFEYFSETQRNKGNFPGRFSGRQFSNSRSEMNVSTLELGDSALYLCASSSTGTGEWMQYFGPGTRLTVT.

This clone was detected only a few times. This chain uses TRBV29-1 with TRBJ2-7; 10 nucleotides align to TRBD1. The germline gives CDR1 SQVTM, CDR2 ANQGSEA. The CDR3 loop spans 14 amino acids. The V gene end was trimmed by 7 bases and the J gene end by 5 bases; junction bases not matched to a gene: 11. CDR3 bases: TGCAGCGCCGTCGGGACAGGGGAAAGGAACGAGCAGTACTTC. This encodes CSAVGTGERNEQYF.

This clone occurred a few times. This chain connects TRBV28 to TRBJ2-5, with unresolved D. Trimming pared 3 bases from V and 5 bases from J, leaving 19 bases between. This CDR3 has 16 amino acids. CDR1 MDHEN and CDR2 SYDVKM come from the germline V gene. CDR3 in amino acids: CASSFYPRLSGETQYF. The CDR3 coding sequence is TGTGCCAGCAGTTTTTACCCCCGACTGTCCGGGGAGACCCAGTACTTC. Complete variable domain (other parts from reference TRBV28 and TRBJ2-5): DVKVTQSSRYLVKRTGEKVFLECVQDMDHENMFWYRQDPGLGLRLIYFSYDVKMKEKGDIPEGYSVSREKKERFSLILESASTNQTSMYLCASSFYPRLSGETQYFGPGTRLLVL.

There are a few counts of this clone. The V and J genes are TRBV20-1 and TRBJ2-5, with TRBD1 matching over 8 bases. This CDR3 has 11 amino acids. The V segment lost 5 bases and the J segment 6 bases; nucleotides outside the gene matches: 2. The germline gives CDR1 DFQATT, CDR2 SNEGSKA (reference sequence). CDR3: CSADRGQTQYF. The CDR3 region has the DNA TGCAGTGCTGACAGGGGCCAGACCCAGTACTTC.

This clone was picked up a small number of times. The chain recombines TRBV7-6 with TRBJ2-1; weak D call: TRBD1 (8 bases). In germline, CDR1 is SGHVS, CDR2 FNYEAQ. The CDR3 has 16 amino acids. V was clipped by 5 bases and J by 3 bases, with 17 bases between them. The DNA for the CDR3 is TGTGCCAGCAGCCTTGGACAGGGAGGGGGCTACAATGAGCAGTTCTTC. It yields the protein CASSLGQGGGYNEQFF.

This clone appeared a few times. The genes are TRBV9 and TRBJ2-3, with D possibly TRBD2 on 6 matching bases. The V gene lost 8 bases and the J gene lost 2 bases, with 12 bases spanning the gap. The CDR3 is 13 amino acids. Germline-derived CDR1 and CDR2 are SGDLS and YYNGEE. CDR3 nucleotide sequence: TGTGCCAGTGGGGGGACGGACACAGATACGCAGTATTTT. It codes for CASGGTDTDTQYF.

This chain connects TRBV29-1 to TRBJ2-3; perhaps TRBD2 as D (5 bases). Trimming shortened V by 3 bases and J by 2 bases, and 12 bases separated the two germline ends. Per germline, CDR1 SQVTM and CDR2 ANQGSEA. The CDR3 covers 14 residues. Here the CDR3 reads CSVDEGRLTDTQYF. The CDR3 DNA sequence: TGCAGCGTTGATGAGGGAAGACTCACAGATACGCAGTATTTT.

This clone was counted a few times. The CDR3 sequence is CASSDRGLAGHEQFF. DNA of the CDR3: TGTGCCAGCAGTGATAGGGGACTAGCGGGACATGAGCAGTTCTTC. The chain is built from TRBV25-1 and TRBJ2-1, with 13 bases matching TRBD2. Looked up from germline, CDR1 is MGHDK and CDR2 is SYGVNS. After removal of 3 bases from V and 8 bases from J, the junction contained 4 bases not matched to a gene. The CDR3 has 15 amino acids.

This clone was observed a handful of times. The rearrangement uses TRBV30 and TRBJ1-2; 7 nucleotides line up with TRBD1. Germline V lookup: CDR1 GTSNPN, CDR2 SVGIG (reference sequence). The CDR3 has 13 amino acids. The V gene end was trimmed by 1 base and the J gene end by 8 bases; junction bases not matched to a gene: 7. CDR3 amino acids: CAWSDRQGFGYTF. In DNA form, the CDR3 reads TGTGCCTGGAGTGACCGACAGGGATTCGGCTACACCTTC.

The table lists this clone with a few counts. The chain employs TRBV29-1 and TRBJ2-7; 8 bases fit TRBD2. V shed 6 bases and J 4 bases; nucleotides not matched to a gene: 11. The CDR3 runs to 14 residues. Germline-derived CDR1 and CDR2 are SQVTM and ANQGSEA. Here the CDR3 DNA reads TGCAGCGTGGTGACGGGAGGGCCCAGTTACGAGCAGTACTTC. Amino acid sequence: CSVVTGGPSYEQYF.

The chain employs TRBV12-5 and TRBJ1-1; D remains ambiguous. Germline assignment: CDR1 LGHNT and CDR2 FRNRAP. V was trimmed by 4 bases and J by 4 bases, leaving 10 bases between them. The length of the CDR3 is 13 residues. CDR3 in DNA: TGTGCTAGTGGTTCACTAGCGGGCACTGAAGCTTTCTTT. As protein: CASGSLAGTEAFF.

V and J are TRBV19 and TRBJ1-5; 8 bases are shared with TRBD1. Looked up from germline, CDR1 is LNHDA and CDR2 is SQIVND (reference sequence). V gave up 5 bases and J gave up 1 base; unmatched junction bases: 4. This CDR3 region has 15 residues. The CDR3 DNA reads TGTGCCAGTAGTGCGACAGGGGACAGCAATCAGCCCCAGCATTTT. Amino acids: CASSATGDSNQPQHF.

The V and J genes are TRBV2 and TRBJ1-5; the D gene is possibly TRBD1 (5 bases). Germline V gene data show CDR1 as SNHLY and CDR2 as FYNNEI. Trimming took 2 bases from V and 3 from J, leaving 8 bases between them. The CDR3 is 14 residues long. The CDR3 protein is CASSESGINQPQHF. The CDR3 bases are TGTGCCAGCAGTGAATCAGGGATCAATCAGCCCCAGCATTTT. Looking up the rest from reference TRBV2 and TRBJ1-5 gives the full variable domain: EPEVTQTPSHQVTQMGQEVILRCVPISNHLYFYWYRQILGQKVEFLVSFYNNEISEKSEIFDDQFSVERPDGSNFTLKIRSTKLEDSAMYFCASSESGINQPQHFGDGTRLSIL.

This clone turned up a few times. V and J are TRBV28 and TRBJ2-2; 8 bases fit TRBD1. Losses at the gene ends were 6 bases for V and 4 bases for J; bases not matched to a gene: 4. The CDR3 is 14 amino acids. Germline assignment: CDR1 MDHEN and CDR2 SYDVKM. CDR3 residues: CASSSQGVTGELFF. CDR3 nucleotides: TGTGCCAGCAGCTCACAGGGGGTCACCGGGGAGCTGTTTTTT.

The genes are TRBV29-1 and TRBJ2-7, with 7 positions matching TRBD1. Germline V gene data show CDR1 as SQVTM and CDR2 as ANQGSEA. The CDR3 contains 13 residues. The junction had 8 bases not matched to a gene; V was cut back by 6 bases and J by 3 bases. In nucleotides, the CDR3 is TGCAGCGTGACCTACAGGGGTGGCTACGAGCAGTACTTC. It translates to CSVTYRGGYEQYF.

This chain uses TRBV7-8 with TRBJ2-1, with 8 bases that match TRBD1. CDR1 is SGHVS and CDR2 is FQNEAQ in the germline V gene. The CDR3 extends over 16 amino acids. V was pared by 4 bases and J by 14 bases, with 19 bases of the junction left unmatched. The CDR3 DNA sequence: TGTGCCAGCAGCTCATACATTAACTTGCAGGGGGCTATCGAGTTCTTC. Its protein product is CASSSYINLQGAIEFF.

This clone turned up a few times. DNA for the CDR3: TGTGCCAGCAGACCCACGGGGTTGCGTGGCTACACCTTC. Protein product: CASRPTGLRGYTF. This chain connects TRBV28 to TRBJ1-2; no reliable D call. Per germline, CDR1 MDHEN and CDR2 SYDVKM. The CDR3 is 13 residues long. V was pared by 6 bases and J by 7 bases, with 15 bases between.